This TCR beta chain was sequenced for a study of T cells in localized non-small cell lung cancer. Study results and limitations: Detection in adjacent lung was observed for a median roughly 62 of the top 100 tumor clones. T cell clonality was highest in uninvolved adjacent lung, above tumor. Longer overall survival accompanied higher blood T cell density.

Remarks on this clone: Its target is unknown.

After removal of 4 bases from V and 5 bases from J, the junction contained 14 bases not matched to a gene. The CDR3 totals 18 residues. From germline, CDR1 is LGHNA and CDR2 YNFKEQ. Data came from immunoSEQ multiplex PCR; TCRdb stores just in-frame clones and leaves some out. The sample holds about 40,000 clones, 80% to 90% seen once. This specimen was peripheral blood, taken before any cancer treatment. The sequence was obtained from a woman aged 40 to 75 with stage I lung adenocarcinoma. V gene TRBV4-2 combines with J gene TRBJ2-5; TRBD2 agrees at 12 bases. CDR3 sequence reads: CASSPDLDLAGGEETQYF. CDR3 DNA: TGTGCCAGCAGCCCAGATCTCGATCTAGCGGGAGGGGAGGAGACCCAGTACTTC.